This TCR beta chain is drawn from a study of T cells in Graves' hyperthyroidism and ophthalmopathy. In patients aged 18 to 65, hyperthyroidism was newly diagnosed, with duration under 2 months. Pregnant or lactating patients were excluded, as were those with uncontrolled infection or other autoimmune disease. Source material for PBMCs was 10 ml fresh peripheral blood. Regarding this clonotype: No antigen is known for it.

Study-wide findings and caveats: Blood also held most thyroid clonotypes expanded beyond 0.001.

TCR beta CDR3 regions were amplified from RNA. An initial round of RT-PCR targeting the TCR CDR3 relied on the HTBI primer set. TCRdb processed the multiplex PCR reads anew with MiXCR; each CDR3 protein has one entry. The sample records over 250,000 distinct CDR3 sequences, 25% to 30% being singletons. CDR1 is MDHEN, CDR2 SYDVKM, per germline. This CDR3 spans 15 amino acids. V was pared by 10 bases and J by 1 base, with 17 bases between. This receptor was identified in a man in his forties with Graves' hyperthyroidism that later progressed to Graves' ophthalmopathy. The chain recombines TRBV28 with TRBJ1-5; TRBD1 might be the D (6 bases). The sequenced material came from blood. The CDR3 coding sequence is TGTGCCATCAAAGACAGGCCGGGGAGCAATCAGCCCCAGCATTTT. It specifies CAIKDRPGSNQPQHF. The full variable domain, completed using reference TRBV28 and TRBJ1-5, is DVKVTQSSRYLVKRTGEKVFLECVQDMDHENMFWYRQDPGLGLRLIYFSYDVKMKEKGDIPEGYSVSREKKERFSLILESASTNQTSMYLCAIKDRPGSNQPQHFGDGTRLSIL.